This is a list of T cell receptor beta chains from one sample in a study of cytomegalovirus exposure and HLA in healthy donors. Sequenced by immunoSEQ multiplex PCR; TCRdb stores in-frame clones only, minus some. This sample carries about 130,000 clones, 89% of them seen once, and the ten largest clones take roughly 2%. The specimen was PBMCs. Receptors originate from a woman aged 18-29 years in good health and CMV-seronegative. Each CDR3 is given with its conserved first and last residue. D genes are given only for firm matches. Clone size appears in some rows only: once, few, many, or a class for an expanded clone.

>TRBV5-4|TRBD2|TRBJ2-1|-
TGTGCCAGCAGCGTCGGGACTAGCCACTCCTACAATGAGCAGTTCTTC
CASSVGTSHSYNEQFF
>TRBV6-5|TRBD1|TRBJ1-4|-
TGTGCCAGCAGTTACCGGGACAGCCAGGAAAAACTGTTTTTT
CASSYRDSQEKLFF
>TRBV2|-|TRBJ1-5|-
TGTGCCAGCAGACAAGGGGTAGGCAGTGTTTATAGCAATCAGCCCCAGCATTTT
CASRQGVGSVYSNQPQHF
>TRBV6-5|-|TRBJ2-7|-
TGTGCCAGCAGTTACATGGGGACTGCCGCGGACGAGCAGTACTTC
CASSYMGTAADEQYF
>TRBV28|TRBD2|TRBJ2-3|once
TGTGCCAGCAGTTTGGCCGGGACTAGCGGATGGAGAGATACGCAGTATTTT
CASSLAGTSGWRDTQYF
>TRBV19|TRBD2|TRBJ2-4|-
TGTGCCAGTAGTATTGGACTAGCGGGCACCAAAAACATTCAGTACTTC
CASSIGLAGTKNIQYF
>TRBV28|-|TRBJ2-2|-
TGTGCCAGCAGTTTCAACAGGGACAACACCGGGGAGCTGTTTTTT
CASSFNRDNTGELFF
>TRBV27|TRBD1|TRBJ2-7|once
TGTGCCAGCAGTTTAGGGACAGGGGCCTACGAGCAGTACTTC
CASSLGTGAYEQYF
>TRBV5-1|-|TRBJ2-3|-
TGCGCCAGCAGCTTGTCCGGACAGAGCACAGATACGCAGTATTTT
CASSLSGQSTDTQYF
>TRBV11-3|-|TRBJ2-7|-
TGTGCCAGCAGCTTGGACTGGCGCTCCTACGAGCAGTACTTC
CASSLDWRSYEQYF
>TRBV27|-|TRBJ2-2|few
TGTGCCAGCAGTACGGGACTGAACACCGGGGAGCTGTTTTTT
CASSTGLNTGELFF
>TRBV12-2|-|TRBJ1-2|-
TGTGCAAGTCGCTTGCAGGGGGCAATAAACTATGGCTACACCTTC
CASRLQGAINYGYTF
>TRBV7-6|TRBD2|TRBJ2-3|-
TGTGCCAGCAGCTTAGGCGGGAGGCCCGCAGATACGCAGTATTTT
CASSLGGRPADTQYF
>TRBV6-5|TRBD1|TRBJ1-4|-
TGTGCCAGCAGGGATTGGACAGGGGGCGATGAAAAACTGTTTTTT
CASRDWTGGDEKLFF
>TRBV6-5|TRBD2|TRBJ2-3|-
TGTGCCAGCAGTTATCTAGCGGGAGAAACAGATACGCAGTATTTT
CASSYLAGETDTQYF
>TRBV7-8|-|TRBJ1-1|-
TGTGCCAGCAGCTTAGCGCACCCAGTTATGAACACTGAAGCTTTCTTT
CASSLAHPVMNTEAFF
>TRBV15|TRBD2|TRBJ2-1|-
TGTGCCACCAGCAGAGATCGTGGACTAGCCGTTAAGGGTAGTGAGCAGTTCTTC
CATSRDRGLAVKGSEQFF
>TRBV27|-|TRBJ2-5|few
TGTGCCTCCCAGACTGGCACCCAAGAGACCCAGTACTTC
CASQTGTQETQYF
>TRBV6-1|-|TRBJ2-1|-
TGTGCCAGCAGTGCCTCATCCCAGCGGGTCTCCCCCAATGAGCAGTTCTTC
CASSASSQRVSPNEQFF
>TRBV1|-|TRBJ2-1|few
TGCACCAGCAGCCAAGAGAAAGCGGGAGGGCCCGGAAAGTTCTTC
CTSSQEKAGGPGKFF
>TRBV13|-|TRBJ1-2|-
TGTGCCAGCGTAAAGGGGAGAGGGGGCTATGGCTACACCTTC
CASVKGRGGYGYTF
>TRBV27|TRBD1|TRBJ1-2|once
TGTGCCAGCAGTCGCCGGGACAGGGGGAATGGCTACACCTTC
CASSRRDRGNGYTF
>TRBV9|TRBD2|TRBJ2-1|-
TGTGCCAGCAGCGCGCCATGGGGAGAACTAGCGGGAGAAAATGAGCAGTTCTTC
CASSAPWGELAGENEQFF
>TRBV15|-|TRBJ2-1|-
TGTGCCACCAGCAGAGATATTGCGAATGAGCAGTTCTTC
CATSRDIANEQFF
>TRBV2|TRBD2|TRBJ2-2|-
TGTGCCAGCAGTGAACCAAGACTAGCGGGAGATACCGGGGAGCTGTTTTTT
CASSEPRLAGDTGELFF
>TRBV6-8|-|TRBJ2-1|-
TGTGCCAGCAGTACCTACACCAAGTGGGGGCCCTGCCTATACAATGAGCAGTTCTTC
CASSTYTKWGPCLYNEQFF
>TRBV29-1|-|TRBJ2-7|-
TGCAGCGTTGAAGCAGGGGTTGGCTCCTACGAGCAGTACTTC
CSVEAGVGSYEQYF
>TRBV11-2|TRBD1|TRBJ1-5|-
TGTGCCAGCAGCTTAGGACAGGGTGGCCAGCCCCAGCATTTT
CASSLGQGGQPQHF
>TRBV15|-|TRBJ1-3|-
TGTGCCACCGCGGGAAGAGGATCTGGAAACACCATATATTTT
CATAGRGSGNTIYF
>TRBV5-5|-|TRBJ1-4|-
TGTGCCAGCGGCGAGGGGGTTAAGGAAAAACTGTTTTTT
CASGEGVKEKLFF
>TRBV4-1|-|TRBJ2-7|-
TGCGCCAGCAGCCAAGATCGTGTCGCGGGACTCTCCTACGAGCAGTACTTC
CASSQDRVAGLSYEQYF
>TRBV20-1|-|TRBJ1-4|once
TGCAGTGCTTTCGTAGGGGAACTGTTTTTT
CSAFVGELFF
>TRBV6-5|-|TRBJ2-3|-
TGTGCCAGCAGTTACCAGGGGAGTTTGACAGATACGCAGTATTTT
CASSYQGSLTDTQYF
>TRBV7-2|TRBD2|TRBJ2-3|-
TGTGCCAGCCCCTTGGGAGGGAGCGCTCGAGATACGCAGTATTTT
CASPLGGSARDTQYF
>TRBV6-4|-|TRBJ2-2|-
TGTGCCAGCAGCGCCACGGGGGAGCTGAACACCGGGGAGCTGTTTTTT
CASSATGELNTGELFF
>TRBV9|TRBD2|TRBJ2-3|once
TGTGCCAGCAGCGATACTAGCGGGAGGTCTAGCACAGATACGCAGTATTTT
CASSDTSGRSSTDTQYF
>TRBV4-1|TRBD2|TRBJ2-7|-
TGCGCCAGCAGCCGTACTAGCGGATCCTACGAGCAGTACTTC
CASSRTSGSYEQYF
>TRBV5-1|-|TRBJ2-7|-
TGCGCCAGCCGGACGGCGACAGCTGCTTCCTACGAGCAGTACTTC
CASRTATAASYEQYF
>TRBV2|-|TRBJ2-3|-
TGTGCCAGCACCGAAGGGACTAGCACAGATACGCAGTATTTT
CASTEGTSTDTQYF
>TRBV11-3|-|TRBJ2-2|-
TGTGCCAGCAGCTTCCACAGGGCCGGGGAGCTGTTTTTT
CASSFHRAGELFF
>TRBV4-1|-|TRBJ2-2|-
TGCGCCAGCAGCCACCTGAGGGGGGAGCTGTTTTTT
CASSHLRGELFF
>TRBV16|-|TRBJ2-1|-
TGTGCCAGCAGCCAAACGACCGGGACTTACAATGAGCAGTTCTTC
CASSQTTGTYNEQFF
>TRBV29-1|TRBD2|TRBJ2-7|-
TGCAGCGTGATATTATCCGGGACTATGGGATCCTACGAGCAGTACTTC
CSVILSGTMGSYEQYF
>TRBV5-4|TRBD1|TRBJ1-4|once
TGTGCCAGCAGCCCCGGGACAGGGGATGAAAAACTGTTTTTT
CASSPGTGDEKLFF
>TRBV5-1|TRBD2|TRBJ2-1|-
TGCGCCAGCAGCTATGGACTAGCGGGAGAGACGTTCTTC
CASSYGLAGETFF
>TRBV28|TRBD2|TRBJ2-7|-
TGTGCCAGCAGTTTGGCTAGCGGGACTCAGTACGAGCAGTACTTC
CASSLASGTQYEQYF
>TRBV28|-|TRBJ1-2|once
TGTGCCAGCAGCTCTCACTATGGCTACACCTTC
CASSSHYGYTF
>TRBV30|TRBD2|TRBJ2-3|-
TGTGCCTGGAGAGAACTAGCGGGAGGTATAATAAGCACAGATACGCAGTATTTT
CAWRELAGGIISTDTQYF
>TRBV11-2|-|TRBJ2-6|-
TGTGCCAGCAGTTCACCGCTAGCGCATGGGGCCAACGTCCTGACTTTC
CASSSPLAHGANVLTF
>TRBV5-1|-|TRBJ2-3|-
TGCGCCAGCAGCTTGGCCCCCGTTACTAGCACAGATACGCAGTATTTT
CASSLAPVTSTDTQYF
>TRBV2|TRBD1|TRBJ1-1|once
TGTGCCAGCAGTGAGGGGACAGGGAGCACTGAAGCTTTCTTT
CASSEGTGSTEAFF
>TRBV27|-|TRBJ2-7|-
TGTGCCAGCAGTAGCGTAGGGGTCGCGGGACCCCACGAGCAGTACTTC
CASSSVGVAGPHEQYF